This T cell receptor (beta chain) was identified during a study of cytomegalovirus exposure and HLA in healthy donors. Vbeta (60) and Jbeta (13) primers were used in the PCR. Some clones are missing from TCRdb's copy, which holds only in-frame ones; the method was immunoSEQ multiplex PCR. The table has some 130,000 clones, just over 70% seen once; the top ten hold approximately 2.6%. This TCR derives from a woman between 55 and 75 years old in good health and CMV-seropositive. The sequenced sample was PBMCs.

The CDR3 reads CASSPPRQGVTAEAFF. For the CDR3, the DNA is TGTGCCAGCTCACCACCGAGACAGGGGGTAACAGCTGAAGCTTTCTTT. The rearrangement joins TRBV18 to TRBJ1-1; 9 nucleotides line up with TRBD1. Germline values: CDR1 KGHSH, CDR2 LQKENI. This CDR3 spans 16 amino acids. J was trimmed by 6 bases and V by 0 bases; bases with no gene match: 8.